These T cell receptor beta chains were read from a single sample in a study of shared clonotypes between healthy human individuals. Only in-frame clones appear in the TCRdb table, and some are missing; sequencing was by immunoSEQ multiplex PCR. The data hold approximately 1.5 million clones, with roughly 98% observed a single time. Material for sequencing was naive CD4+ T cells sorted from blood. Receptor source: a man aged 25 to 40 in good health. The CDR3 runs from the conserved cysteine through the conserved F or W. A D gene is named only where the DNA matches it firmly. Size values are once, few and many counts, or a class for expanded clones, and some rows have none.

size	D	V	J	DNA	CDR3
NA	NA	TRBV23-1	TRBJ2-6	TGCGCCAGCAGCTCATCAGGGCACTCTGGGGCCAACGTCCTGACTTTC	CASSSSGHSGANVLTF
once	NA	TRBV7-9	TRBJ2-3	TGTGCCAGCAGCTCCCACCACCCCCAGTATTTT	CASSSHHPQYF
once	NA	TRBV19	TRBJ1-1	TGTGCCAGTAGCGGGGGTTCGGGCACTGAAGCTTTCTTT	CASSGGSGTEAFF
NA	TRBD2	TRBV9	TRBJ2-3	TGTGCCAGCAGCCCCGAGGGGCGGGAGTTCACAGATACGCAGTATTTT	CASSPEGREFTDTQYF
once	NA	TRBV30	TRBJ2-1	TGTGCCTGGAGTGTCAAGAGCGACGGAGATGTCTACAATGAGCAGTTCTTC	CAWSVKSDGDVYNEQFF
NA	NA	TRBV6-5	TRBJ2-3	TGTGCCAGCACCCCCCCTGGCACAGATACGCAGTATTTT	CASTPPGTDTQYF
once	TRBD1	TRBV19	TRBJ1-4	TGTGCCAGTAGTGGGACAGCTAATGAAAAACTGTTTTTT	CASSGTANEKLFF
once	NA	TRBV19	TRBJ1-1	TGTGCCAGTGCCGTAATTGGGGGATGGAACACTGAAGCTTTCTTT	CASAVIGGWNTEAFF
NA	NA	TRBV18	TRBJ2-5	TGTGCCAGCTCATCAGGTGTCGGGGAGACCCAGTACTTC	CASSSGVGETQYF
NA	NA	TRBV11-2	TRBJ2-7	TGTGCCAGCAGCCTATTCCGGGACCGATCCTACGAGCAGTACTTC	CASSLFRDRSYEQYF
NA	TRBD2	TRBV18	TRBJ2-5	TGTGCCAGCTCACCCTTAGCGGGAGTTATAGAGACCCAGTACTTC	CASSPLAGVIETQYF
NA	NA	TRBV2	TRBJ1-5	TGTGCCAGCAGTTCAGATAGCAATCAGCCCCAGCATTTT	CASSSDSNQPQHF
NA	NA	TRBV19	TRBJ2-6	TGTGCCAGTAGTATATCTTTGGGTGCTGGGGCCAACGTCCTGACTTTC	CASSISLGAGANVLTF
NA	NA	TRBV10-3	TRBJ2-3	TGTGCCATCAAACTCGGAGGGACTAGCACAGATACGCAGTATTTT	CAIKLGGTSTDTQYF
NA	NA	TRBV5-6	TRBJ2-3	TGTGCCAGCAGCTTGGGCTGGGGGGCGTCAGATACGCAGTATTTT	CASSLGWGASDTQYF
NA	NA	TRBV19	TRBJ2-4	TGTGCCAGTAGTATTCGGACAGCCGGTTTACTTAAAAACATTCAGTACTTC	CASSIRTAGLLKNIQYF
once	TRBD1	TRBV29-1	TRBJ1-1	TGCAGCGGGAGATTGACAGGGGGCACTGAAGCTTTCTTT	CSGRLTGGTEAFF
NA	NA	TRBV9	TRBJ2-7	TGTGCCAGCAGCTGGAGGACCCGGGGGTACTCCTACGAGCAGTACTTC	CASSWRTRGYSYEQYF
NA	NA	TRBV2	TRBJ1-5	TGTGCCAGCAGTGAAACGACAGAAGATCAGCCCCAGCATTTT	CASSETTEDQPQHF
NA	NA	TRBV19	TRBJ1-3	TGTGCCAGTAGGCAGAGGTCTGGAAACACCATATATTTT	CASRQRSGNTIYF
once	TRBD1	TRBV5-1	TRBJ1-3	TGCGCCAGCAGCTGGGCGGGACAGCGCTCTGGAAACACCATATATTTT	CASSWAGQRSGNTIYF
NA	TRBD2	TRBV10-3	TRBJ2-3	TGTGCCATCAGTTTAGGGACTAGAGACCCAGATACGCAGTATTTT	CAISLGTRDPDTQYF
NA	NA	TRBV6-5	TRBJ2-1	TGTGCCAGCAGTTACTCGATCTCTAGTTTAGCGTTCTTC	CASSYSISSLAFF
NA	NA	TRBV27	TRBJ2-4	TGTGCCAGCAGTGGAAGAGTACAGTCGCCCTATGGCATTCAGTACTTC	CASSGRVQSPYGIQYF
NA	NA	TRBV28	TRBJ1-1	TGTGCCAGCAGTTTTGAGTGGAGGGGGAAGAACACTGAAGCTTTCTTT	CASSFEWRGKNTEAFF
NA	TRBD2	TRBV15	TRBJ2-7	TGTGCCACCAGCGCTAGGGGGGGTCAGCGGCGGGAGGGCCAGTACGAGCAGTACTTC	CATSARGGQRREGQYEQYF
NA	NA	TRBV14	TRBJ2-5	TGTGCCAGCAGCCGCATCCACGGGGCTAGGGAGACCCAGTACTTC	CASSRIHGARETQYF